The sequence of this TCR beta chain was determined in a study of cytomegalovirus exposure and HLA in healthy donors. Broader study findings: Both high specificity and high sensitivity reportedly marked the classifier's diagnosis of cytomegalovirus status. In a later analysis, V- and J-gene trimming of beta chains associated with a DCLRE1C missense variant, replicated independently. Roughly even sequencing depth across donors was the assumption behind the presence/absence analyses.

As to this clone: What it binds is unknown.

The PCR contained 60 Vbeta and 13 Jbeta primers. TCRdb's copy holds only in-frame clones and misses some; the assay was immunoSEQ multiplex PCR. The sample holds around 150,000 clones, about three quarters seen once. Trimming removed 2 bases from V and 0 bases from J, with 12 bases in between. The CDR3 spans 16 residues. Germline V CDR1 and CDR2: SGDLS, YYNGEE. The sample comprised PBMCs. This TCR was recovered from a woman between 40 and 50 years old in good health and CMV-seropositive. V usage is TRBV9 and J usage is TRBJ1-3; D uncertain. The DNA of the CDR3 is TGTGCCAGCAGCGTGGCGGGGATTCTCTCTGGAAACACCATATATTTT. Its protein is CASSVAGILSGNTIYF.